This T cell receptor (beta chain) appears in the sequencing data of a study of T cell responses to AZD1222 COVID-19 vaccine. TCRdb's table, derived via immunoSEQ multiplex PCR, lists solely in-frame clones and lacks some. This sample yields some 130,000 clones, of which roughly nine tenths are seen a single time; 6.9% belongs to the top ten. A note on this clone: The antigen is not known.

Germline V gene lookup returns CDR1 ENHRY and CDR2 SYGVKD. The CDR3 sequence is 18 residues long. V lost 3 bases to trimming and J lost 3 bases; unmatched junction nucleotides: 13. General study results and limits: Compared with day 0, the breadth and depth of the Spike-specific TCR repertoire rose significantly after two doses of AZD1222.

The chain uses TRBV10-3 and TRBJ1-1, with TRBD1 matching over 10 bases. This clonotype was sampled from an adult in good health. Sample: peripheral blood, taken on day 0 of AZD1222 vaccination. CDR3 in DNA: TGTGCCATCAGTGACCGGATCGGGACAGGGGTTGATTACACTGAAGCTTTCTTT. It specifies CAISDRIGTGVDYTEAFF.